The 29 T cell receptor beta chains below were found in one sample sequenced in a study of early T cells in non-severe SARS-CoV-2 infection. TCRdb ran MiXCR on the 5' RACE reads and lists one entry per CDR3 protein. The profile shows about 110,000 distinct CDR3 sequences, 9% to 14% of them singletons. Specimen: whole blood. These receptors were collected from an adult who was a healthcare worker with PCR-confirmed SARS-CoV-2 infection or an uninfected control (not recorded which).

This clonotype appeared a few times. The rearrangement uses TRBV9 and TRBJ2-1; D might be TRBD2 (6 bases). CDR1 is SGDLS and CDR2 is YYNGEE in the germline V gene. The V end was cut by 0 bases, the J end by 6 bases, with 13 bases between. This CDR3 spans 15 amino acids. CDR3 DNA: TGTGCCAGCAGCGTAGACGGCGGGGTGGGCAATGAGCAGTTCTTC. Amino acids: CASSVDGGVGNEQFF.

This clonotype came up many times. The chain is built from TRBV7-8 and TRBJ2-7, with a possible D match to TRBD2 (5 bases). CDR3 size: 14 residues. Trimming took off 8 bases at V and 0 bases at J, with 14 bases between the two ends. Germline loops: CDR1 SGHVS, CDR2 FQNEAQ. DNA of the CDR3: TGTGCCAGCCCCCCGGCGGGCCGCTCCTACGAGCAGTACTTC. Encoded protein: CASPPAGRSYEQYF. Together with reference TRBV7-8 and TRBJ2-7, the CDR3 gives the full variable domain: GAGVSQSPRYKVAKRGQDVALRCDPISGHVSLFWYQQALGQGPEFLTYFQNEAQLDKSGLPSDRFFAERPEGSVSTLKIQRTQQEDSAVYLCASPPAGRSYEQYFGPGTRLTVT.

This clonotype appeared many times. J is TRBJ1-5 and V is TRBV2, with 7 bases lining up with TRBD1. The germline V gene encodes CDR1 SNHLY and CDR2 FYNNEI. The CDR3 totals 14 residues. Losses at the gene ends were 4 bases for V and 7 bases for J; bases not matched to a gene: 7. CDR3 DNA sequence: TGTGCCAGCAGTGCAGGGCAGGGGGGACAGCCCCAGCATTTT. This sequence encodes CASSAGQGGQPQHF.

This clonotype came up many times. The V call is TRBV20-1, the J call TRBJ2-7, with D unresolved. The CDR3 runs to 15 residues. In germline, CDR1 is DFQATT, CDR2 SNEGSKA (reference sequence). The V end lost 1 base, the J end lost 1 base, and 14 bases lay between the germline ends. The CDR3 reads CSARVGLAASYEQYF. DNA for the CDR3: TGCAGTGCTAGAGTCGGTCTGGCGGCGTCCTACGAGCAGTACTTC.

The V and J genes are TRBV4-1 and TRBJ2-7; 7 bases agree with TRBD2. Germline V CDR1 and CDR2: MGHRA, YSYEKL. Trimming cost V 1 base and J 5 bases; bases outside gene matches: 8. This CDR3 region has 15 residues. CDR3 nucleotides: TGCGCCAGCAGCCAAGTGTCAGCGGGAAGGAACGAGCAGTACTTC. The encoded protein is CASSQVSAGRNEQYF.

Only a few counts were recorded for this clonotype. The chain combines TRBV27 with TRBJ2-3; 7 bases map to TRBD2. Trimming took 10 bases from V and 2 from J; bases not matched to a gene: 6. Germline V gene lookup returns CDR1 MNHEY and CDR2 SMNVEV (reference sequence). This CDR3 comprises 13 residues. CDR3 region: CATATSPTDTQYF. For the CDR3, the DNA is TGTGCCACCGCGACTAGCCCCACAGATACGCAGTATTTT.

This clonotype has a count of ten or more. The chain joins TRBV5-6 to TRBJ2-7; D could derive from TRBD1 or TRBD2 (6 bases each). There are 13 residues in the CDR3. V lost 7 bases to trimming and J lost 2 bases, with 13 bases between them. Germline assignment: CDR1 SGHDT and CDR2 YYEEEE. CDR3 coding DNA: TGTGCCAGCCTCAGGAGGGGGGCCTACGAGCAGTACTTC. It is translated as CASLRRGAYEQYF. Looking up the rest from reference TRBV5-6 and TRBJ2-7 gives the full variable domain: DAGVTQSPTHLIKTRGQQVTLRCSPKSGHDTVSWYQQALGQGPQFIFQYYEEEERQRGNFPDRFSGHQFPNYSSELNVNALLLGDSALYLCASLRRGAYEQYFGPGTRLTVT.

There are a few counts of this clonotype. The chain couples TRBV11-3 to TRBJ2-1; D is undetermined. Deletions cut 4 bases from V and 4 bases from J, with 17 bases between. CDR1 SGHNT and CDR2 YENEEA come from the germline V gene. CDR3 size: 16 residues. CDR3: CASSSTAIVEYNEQFF. CDR3 coding DNA: TGTGCCAGCAGCTCTACCGCCATCGTGGAGTACAATGAGCAGTTCTTC.

This clonotype has a count of ten or more. The chain has TRBV10-2 and TRBJ1-1; D unresolved. V gave up 5 bases and J gave up 1 base, with 5 bases separating them. This CDR3 has 12 amino acids. CDR1 is WSHSY and CDR2 is SAAADI in the germline V gene. DNA for the CDR3: TGCGCCAGCAGTCCGTCGAACACTGAAGCTTTCTTT. Amino acids: CASSPSNTEAFF.

The chain recombines TRBV11-3 with TRBJ2-7; 8 bases map to TRBD1. This CDR3 contains 15 residues. J gave up 3 bases and V 6 bases, and 10 bases lay outside the gene matches. Germline V gene lookup returns CDR1 SGHNT and CDR2 YENEEA. CDR3 in DNA: TGTGCCAGCAGAACCCTACGGACAGGGATCTACGAGCAGTACTTC. This codes for CASRTLRTGIYEQYF.

J is TRBJ1-1 and V is TRBV28, with D perhaps matching TRBD1 (6 bases). The V end lost 4 bases, the J end lost 7 bases, and 16 bases lay between the germline ends. This CDR3 region has 14 residues. Germline CDR1 is MDHEN and CDR2 is SYDVKM. The chain's CDR3 is CASSSSGTSSEAFF. The CDR3 bases are TGTGCCAGCAGTTCCTCCGGGACATCAAGTGAAGCTTTCTTT. Full variable domain (outside the CDR3, taken from reference TRBV28 and TRBJ1-1): DVKVTQSSRYLVKRTGEKVFLECVQDMDHENMFWYRQDPGLGLRLIYFSYDVKMKEKGDIPEGYSVSREKKERFSLILESASTNQTSMYLCASSSSGTSSEAFFGQGTRLTVV.

This clonotype was seen many times. The V and J genes are TRBV12-3 or TRBV12-4 and TRBJ1-2; D possibly corresponds to TRBD1 (5 bases). V was shortened by 6 bases and J by 8 bases, with 13 bases between the two germline ends. The CDR3 loop spans 12 amino acids. For the CDR3, the DNA is TGTGCCAGCAGCCAGGGAATGGGGGGCTACACCTTC. Encoded protein: CASSQGMGGYTF.

This clonotype was seen ten or more times. This chain joins TRBV7-9 and TRBJ1-1, with TRBD1 matching 10 bases. CDR1 SEHNR and CDR2 FQNEAQ come from the germline V gene (reference sequence). Trimming took 5 bases from V and 1 from J; bases not matched to a gene: 7. CDR3 length equals 16 residues. CDR3 residues: CASSPRGQGPNTEAFF. The CDR3 nucleotides are TGTGCCAGCAGCCCGAGGGGACAGGGGCCGAACACTGAAGCTTTCTTT.

This clonotype has a count of ten or more. This chain connects TRBV12-3 or TRBV12-4 to TRBJ1-6; maybe TRBD1 (5 bases). This CDR3 is built from 14 residues. Trimming removed 6 bases from V and 2 bases from J, with 8 bases in between. The CDR3, as DNA: TGTGCCAGCAGGCAGGGCGCCTATAATTCACCCCTCCACTTT. The encoded protein is CASRQGAYNSPLHF.

On this clonotype: A read error may produce the germline difference seen at one junction end. This chain uses TRBV5-5 with TRBJ1-1, with D possibly TRBD1 on 5 matching bases. Germline V gene data show CDR1 as SGHKS and CDR2 as YYEKEE (reference sequence). The CDR3 runs 14 residues. For the CDR3, the DNA is TGTGCCAGCAGCCAGGGCCCTCTGCGGACTGAAGCTTTCTTC. It translates to CASSQGPLRTEAFF.

The genes are TRBV11-3 and TRBJ2-7; D gene ambiguous. This CDR3 has 12 residues. Germline V gene sequence: CDR1 SGHNT, CDR2 YENEEA. With 6 bases removed from V and 4 bases from J, the gap between germline ends came to 10 bases. CDR3 residues: CASSRLGYEQYF. The CDR3 DNA reads TGTGCCAGCAGTCGCTTGGGATACGAGCAGTACTTC.

The J gene is TRBJ2-7, the V gene TRBV6-5; TRBD1 matches 8 bases. The V segment lost 5 bases and the J segment 3 bases; nucleotides outside the gene matches: 6. CDR1 is MNHEY, CDR2 SVGAGI, per germline. CDR3 length: 14 residues. The DNA of the CDR3 is TGTGCCAGCAGTAACACAGGGGGAGTCTACGAGCAGTACTTC. It is translated as CASSNTGGVYEQYF.

Ten or more counts support this clonotype. The chain uses TRBV28 and TRBJ2-7; D is possibly TRBD2 (6 bases). Per the germline V gene, CDR1 is MDHEN and CDR2 is SYDVKM. This CDR3 comprises 18 residues. The germline V and J ends were trimmed by 3 bases and 3 bases, with 24 bases remaining between them. The CDR3 loop reads CASSLGPPSRGDFYEQYF. CDR3 DNA sequence: TGTGCCAGCAGTTTGGGTCCCCCGTCTCGAGGGGACTTCTACGAGCAGTACTTC. Filled out from reference TRBV28 and TRBJ2-7, the complete variable domain reads DVKVTQSSRYLVKRTGEKVFLECVQDMDHENMFWYRQDPGLGLRLIYFSYDVKMKEKGDIPEGYSVSREKKERFSLILESASTNQTSMYLCASSLGPPSRGDFYEQYFGPGTRLTVT.

This chain joins TRBV3-1 and TRBJ2-7; TRBD2 matches at 11 bases. Germline loops: CDR1 LGHDT, CDR2 YNNKEL (reference sequence). V gave up 6 bases and J gave up 7 bases; unmatched junction bases: 8. This CDR3 contains 14 residues. CDR3 in DNA: TGTGCCAGCAGTCCACTAGCGGGGGCCGGAGAGCAGTACTTC. Translated, it gives CASSPLAGAGEQYF.

The chain links TRBV7-9 to TRBJ2-7, with TRBD1 as a possible D gene (5 bases). The V and J ends lost 6 bases and 6 bases respectively, with 21 bases between them. The V gene's germline CDR1 is SEHNR and CDR2 FQNEAQ (reference sequence). The CDR3 is 15 amino acids. CDR3 amino acids: CASSMIPSRVPEQYF. The CDR3 DNA reads TGTGCCAGCAGTATGATCCCGTCCAGGGTTCCCGAGCAGTACTTC.

The J gene is TRBJ2-5, the V gene TRBV2, with D hard to call. The V end lost 5 bases, the J end lost 4 bases, and 5 bases lay between the germline ends. In germline, CDR1 is SNHLY, CDR2 FYNNEI. This CDR3 is 11 amino acids long. CDR3 protein: CASSKRETQYF. CDR3 nucleotide sequence: TGTGCCAGCAGTAAACGAGAGACCCAGTACTTC.

This clonotype was picked up many times. V is TRBV2 and J is TRBJ1-1; TRBD1 aligns across 8 bases. CDR1 SNHLY and CDR2 FYNNEI come from the germline V gene. The junction had 0 bases not matched to a gene; V was cut back by 6 bases and J by 0 bases. CDR3 size: 13 residues. CDR3 in amino acids: CASRTGVNTEAFF. CDR3 nucleotides: TGTGCCAGCAGGACAGGGGTGAACACTGAAGCTTTCTTT.

This clonotype was counted a few times. The chain recombines TRBV20-1 with TRBJ2-2; D tentatively fits TRBD1 or TRBD2 (5 bases each). Germline CDR1 and CDR2: DFQATT and SNEGSKA (reference sequence). The CDR3 totals 16 residues. DNA of the CDR3: TGCAGCGCGCGAACGGTGGGAAGGGGAGACACCGGGGAGCTGTTTTTT. Protein sequence: CSARTVGRGDTGELFF.

The rearrangement links TRBV20-1 to TRBJ1-5; D is unclear. Germline lookup yields CDR1 DFQATT and CDR2 SNEGSKA (reference sequence). This CDR3 contains 14 residues. V lost 3 bases and J lost 4, with 13 bases in between. The CDR3 protein is CSASTLKGNQPQHF. CDR3 in DNA: TGCAGTGCTAGCACCCTTAAAGGGAATCAGCCCCAGCATTTT.

This clonotype was detected a few times. This sequence joins TRBV9 and TRBJ2-3, with 14 bases lining up with TRBD2. V dropped 4 bases and J dropped 4; count of bases not matched to a gene: 5. CDR1 is SGDLS and CDR2 is YYNGEE in the germline V gene. The CDR3 covers 16 residues. The CDR3, as DNA: TGTGCCAGCAGCCCCCGGACTAGCGGGGGGCCAGATACGCAGTATTTT. It translates to CASSPRTSGGPDTQYF.

The rearrangement joins TRBV7-9 to TRBJ2-2; a weak D match, TRBD1 (5 bases). There are 14 residues in the CDR3. Germline CDR1 and CDR2: SEHNR and FQNEAQ (reference sequence). V gave up 5 bases and J gave up 6 bases, with 13 bases separating them. The CDR3 bases are TGTGCCAGCAGCCCCCGGACATGGGCCGGGGAGCTGTTTTTT. Translation: CASSPRTWAGELFF.

The J gene is TRBJ2-3, the V gene TRBV11-3, with D possibly called TRBD1 or TRBD2 (6 bases each). Trimming cost V 6 bases and J 3 bases, with 13 bases left between them. Germline V gene sequence: CDR1 SGHNT, CDR2 YENEEA. The CDR3 loop spans 14 amino acids. CDR3 amino acids: CASSQGRGTDTQYF. CDR3 DNA sequence: TGTGCCAGCAGTCAGGGGCGGGGAACAGATACGCAGTATTTT.

This clonotype has at least ten counts. The rearrangement uses TRBV5-1 and TRBJ2-5; no clear D gene. Trimming stripped 1 base from V and 2 bases from J, with 12 bases between. The V gene's germline CDR1 is SGHRS and CDR2 YFSETQ. The CDR3 has 15 amino acids. The CDR3 protein is CASSLRIPRQETQYF. For the CDR3, the DNA is TGCGCCAGCAGCTTGAGGATTCCAAGGCAAGAGACCCAGTACTTC.

The rearrangement links TRBV11-2 to TRBJ2-5; 7 bases are shared with TRBD2. CDR1 and CDR2 (germline): SGHAT, FQNNGV. V was clipped by 2 bases and J by 9 bases; unmatched bases: 12. The CDR3 has 15 residues. The chain's CDR3 is CASSLRLAELVAQYF. DNA of the CDR3: TGTGCCAGCAGCTTACGGCTAGCGGAGTTAGTGGCCCAGTACTTC. Looking up the rest from reference TRBV11-2 and TRBJ2-5 gives the full variable domain: EAGVAQSPRYKIIEKRQSVAFWCNPISGHATLYWYQQILGQGPKLLIQFQNNGVVDDSQLPKDRFSAERLKGVDSTLKIQPAKLEDSAVYLCASSLRLAELVAQYFGPGTRLLVL.